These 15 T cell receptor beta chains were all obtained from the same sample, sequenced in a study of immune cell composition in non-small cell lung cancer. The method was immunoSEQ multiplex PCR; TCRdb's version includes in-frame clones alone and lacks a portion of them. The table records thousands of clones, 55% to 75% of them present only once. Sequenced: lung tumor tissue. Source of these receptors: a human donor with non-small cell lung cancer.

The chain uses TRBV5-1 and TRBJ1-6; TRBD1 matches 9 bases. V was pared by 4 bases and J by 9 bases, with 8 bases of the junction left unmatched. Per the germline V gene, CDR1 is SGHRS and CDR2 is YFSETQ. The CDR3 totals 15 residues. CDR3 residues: CASSGVQGAVSPLHF. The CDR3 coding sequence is TGCGCCAGCAGCGGCGTACAGGGGGCGGTTTCACCCCTCCACTTT.

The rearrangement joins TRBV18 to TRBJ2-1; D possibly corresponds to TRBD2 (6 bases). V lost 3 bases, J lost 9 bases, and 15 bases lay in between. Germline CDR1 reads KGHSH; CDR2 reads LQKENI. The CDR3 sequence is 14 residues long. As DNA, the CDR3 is TGTGCCAGCTCACCGGGGGGAGCCTGGCTTGAGCAGTTCTTC. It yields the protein CASSPGGAWLEQFF.

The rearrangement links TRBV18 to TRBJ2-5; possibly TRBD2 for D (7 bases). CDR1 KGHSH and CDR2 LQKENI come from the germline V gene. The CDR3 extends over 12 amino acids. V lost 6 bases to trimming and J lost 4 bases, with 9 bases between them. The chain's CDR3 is CASSGGRETQYF. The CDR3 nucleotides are TGTGCCAGCTCCGGGGGGCGAGAGACCCAGTACTTC.

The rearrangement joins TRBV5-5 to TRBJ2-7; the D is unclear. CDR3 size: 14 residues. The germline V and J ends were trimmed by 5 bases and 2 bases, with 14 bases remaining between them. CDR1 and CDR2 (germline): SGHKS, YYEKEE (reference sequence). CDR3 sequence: CASSTQSYTYEQYF. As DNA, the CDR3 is TGTGCCAGCAGTACCCAATCCTATACCTACGAGCAGTACTTC.

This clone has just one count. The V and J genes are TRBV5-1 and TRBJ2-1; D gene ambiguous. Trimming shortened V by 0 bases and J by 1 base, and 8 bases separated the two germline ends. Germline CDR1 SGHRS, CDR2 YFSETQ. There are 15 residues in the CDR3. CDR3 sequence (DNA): TGCGCCAGCAGCTTGGATATTCTGTCCTACAATGAGCAGTTCTTC. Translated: CASSLDILSYNEQFF.

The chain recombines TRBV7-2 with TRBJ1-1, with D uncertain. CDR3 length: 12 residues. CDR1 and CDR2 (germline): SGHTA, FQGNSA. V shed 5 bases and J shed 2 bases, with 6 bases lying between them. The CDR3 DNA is TGTGCCAGCAGCGCGATTAACACTGAAGCTTTCTTT. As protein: CASSAINTEAFF. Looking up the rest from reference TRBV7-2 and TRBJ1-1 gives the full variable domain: GAGVSQSPSNKVTEKGKDVELRCDPISGHTALYWYRQSLGQGLEFLIYFQGNSAPDKSGLPSDRFSAERTGGSVSTLTIQRTQQEDSAVYLCASSAINTEAFFGQGTRLTVV.

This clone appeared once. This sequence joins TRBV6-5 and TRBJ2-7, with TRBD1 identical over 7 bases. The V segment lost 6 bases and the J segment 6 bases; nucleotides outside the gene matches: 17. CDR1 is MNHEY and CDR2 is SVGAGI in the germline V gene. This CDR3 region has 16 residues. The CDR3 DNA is TGTGCCAGCAGGTACGGGACAGCCGCTCTTTGGGGCGAGCAGTACTTC. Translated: CASRYGTAALWGEQYF.

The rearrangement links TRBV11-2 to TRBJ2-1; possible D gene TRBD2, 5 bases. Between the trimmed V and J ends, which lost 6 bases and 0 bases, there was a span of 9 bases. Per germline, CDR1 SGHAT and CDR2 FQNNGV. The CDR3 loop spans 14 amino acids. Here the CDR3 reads CASRFRGSYNEQFF. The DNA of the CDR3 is TGTGCCAGCAGATTCCGGGGCTCCTACAATGAGCAGTTCTTC. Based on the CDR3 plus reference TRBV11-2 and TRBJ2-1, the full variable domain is EAGVAQSPRYKIIEKRQSVAFWCNPISGHATLYWYQQILGQGPKLLIQFQNNGVVDDSQLPKDRFSAERLKGVDSTLKIQPAKLEDSAVYLCASRFRGSYNEQFFGPGTRLTVL.

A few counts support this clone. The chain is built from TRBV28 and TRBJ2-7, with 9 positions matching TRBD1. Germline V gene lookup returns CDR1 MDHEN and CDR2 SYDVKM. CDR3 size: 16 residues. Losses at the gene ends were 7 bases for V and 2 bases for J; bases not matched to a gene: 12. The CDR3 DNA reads TGTGCCAGCACCGATACCGGGACAGGGATCACCTACGAGCAGTACTTC. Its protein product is CASTDTGTGITYEQYF.

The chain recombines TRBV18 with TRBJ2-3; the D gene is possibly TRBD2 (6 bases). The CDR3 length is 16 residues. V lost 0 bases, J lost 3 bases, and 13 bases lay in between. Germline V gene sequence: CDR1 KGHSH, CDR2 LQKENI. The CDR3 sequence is CASSPPRGSGTDTQYF. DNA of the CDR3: TGTGCCAGCTCACCACCCCGGGGGAGTGGTACAGATACGCAGTATTTT.

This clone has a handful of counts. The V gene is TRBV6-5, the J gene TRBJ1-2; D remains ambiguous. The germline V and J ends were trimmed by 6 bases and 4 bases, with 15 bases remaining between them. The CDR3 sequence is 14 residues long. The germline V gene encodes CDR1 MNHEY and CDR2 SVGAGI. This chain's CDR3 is CASSGLRGAYGYTF. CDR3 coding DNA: TGTGCCAGCAGCGGCCTGCGCGGTGCCTATGGCTACACCTTC.

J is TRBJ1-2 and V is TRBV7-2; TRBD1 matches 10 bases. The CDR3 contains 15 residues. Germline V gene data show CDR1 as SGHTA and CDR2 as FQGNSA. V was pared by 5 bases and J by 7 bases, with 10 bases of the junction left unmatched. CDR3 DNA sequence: TGTGCCAGCAGCCAACAGGGACAGGGGCTTGGTGGCTACACCTTC. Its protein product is CASSQQGQGLGGYTF. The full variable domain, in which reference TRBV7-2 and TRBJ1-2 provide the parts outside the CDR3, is GAGVSQSPSNKVTEKGKDVELRCDPISGHTALYWYRQSLGQGLEFLIYFQGNSAPDKSGLPSDRFSAERTGGSVSTLTIQRTQQEDSAVYLCASSQQGQGLGGYTFGSGTRLTVV.

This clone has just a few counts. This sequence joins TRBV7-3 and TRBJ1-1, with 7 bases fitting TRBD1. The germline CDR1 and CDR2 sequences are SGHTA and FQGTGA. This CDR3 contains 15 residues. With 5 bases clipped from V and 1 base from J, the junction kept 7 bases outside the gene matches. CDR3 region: CASSPTGQANTEAFF. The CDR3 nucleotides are TGTGCCAGCAGCCCCACCGGACAGGCGAACACTGAAGCTTTCTTT.

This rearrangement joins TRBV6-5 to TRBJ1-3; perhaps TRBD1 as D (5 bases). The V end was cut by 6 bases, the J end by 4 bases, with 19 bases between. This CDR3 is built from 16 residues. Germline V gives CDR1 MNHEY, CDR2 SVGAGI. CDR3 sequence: CASSYGRGRSGNTIYF. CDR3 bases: TGTGCCAGCAGCTACGGACGGGGGAGATCCGGAAACACCATATATTTT.

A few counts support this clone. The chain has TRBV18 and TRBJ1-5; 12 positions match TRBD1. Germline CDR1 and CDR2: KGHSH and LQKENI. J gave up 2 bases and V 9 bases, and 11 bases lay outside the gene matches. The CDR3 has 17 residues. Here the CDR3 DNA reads TGTGCCAGTGGGGACAGGGGGCTGTGGAATGGCAATCAGCCCCAGCATTTT. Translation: CASGDRGLWNGNQPQHF.